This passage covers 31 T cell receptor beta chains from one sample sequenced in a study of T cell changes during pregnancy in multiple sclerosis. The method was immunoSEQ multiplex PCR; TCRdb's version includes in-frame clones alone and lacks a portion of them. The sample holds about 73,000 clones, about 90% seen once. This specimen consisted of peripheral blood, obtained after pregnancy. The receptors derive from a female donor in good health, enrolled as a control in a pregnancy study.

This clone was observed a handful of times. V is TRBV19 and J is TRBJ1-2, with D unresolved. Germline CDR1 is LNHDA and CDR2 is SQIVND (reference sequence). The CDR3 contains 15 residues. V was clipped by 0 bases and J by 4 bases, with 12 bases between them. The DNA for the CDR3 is TGTGCCAGTAGTATAGATGGGGAGTCCGGCTATGGCTACACCTTC. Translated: CASSIDGESGYGYTF.

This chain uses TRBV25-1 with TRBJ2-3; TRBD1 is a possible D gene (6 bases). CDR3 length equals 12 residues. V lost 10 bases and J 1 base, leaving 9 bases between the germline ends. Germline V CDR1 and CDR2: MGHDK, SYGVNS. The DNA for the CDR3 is TGTGCCACCAGGGGAGGCACAGATACGCAGTATTTT. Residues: CATRGGTDTQYF.

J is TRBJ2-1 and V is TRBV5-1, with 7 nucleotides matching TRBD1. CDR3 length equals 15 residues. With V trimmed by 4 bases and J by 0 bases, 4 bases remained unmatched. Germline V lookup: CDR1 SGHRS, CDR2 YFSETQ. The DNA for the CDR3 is TGCGCCAGCAGCCTCGGGACAGCCTCCTACAATGAGCAGTTCTTC. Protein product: CASSLGTASYNEQFF.

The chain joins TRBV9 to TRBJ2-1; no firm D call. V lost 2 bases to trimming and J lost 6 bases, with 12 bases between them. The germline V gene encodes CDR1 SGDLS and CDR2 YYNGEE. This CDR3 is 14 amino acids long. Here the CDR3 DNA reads TGTGCCAGCAGCGTGTTCCAACTCGGCAATGAGCAGTTCTTC. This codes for CASSVFQLGNEQFF.

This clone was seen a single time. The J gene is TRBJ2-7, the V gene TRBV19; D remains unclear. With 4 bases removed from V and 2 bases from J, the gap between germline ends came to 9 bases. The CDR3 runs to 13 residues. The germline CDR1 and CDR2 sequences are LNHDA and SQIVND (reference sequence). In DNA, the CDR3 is TGTGCCAGTAGTAAGAGCGCTACCTACGAGCAGTACTTC. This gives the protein CASSKSATYEQYF.

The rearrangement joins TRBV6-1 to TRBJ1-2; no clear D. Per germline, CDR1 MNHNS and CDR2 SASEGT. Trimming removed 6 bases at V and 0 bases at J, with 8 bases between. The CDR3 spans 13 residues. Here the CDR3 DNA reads TGTGCCAGCAGGGGCAGTACTAACTATGGCTACACCTTC. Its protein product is CASRGSTNYGYTF.

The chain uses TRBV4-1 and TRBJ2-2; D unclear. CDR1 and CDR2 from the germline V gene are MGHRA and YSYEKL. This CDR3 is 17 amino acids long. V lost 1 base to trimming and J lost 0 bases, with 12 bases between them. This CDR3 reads CASSQAIGTANTGELFF. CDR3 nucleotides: TGCGCCAGCAGCCAAGCCATCGGTACGGCGAACACCGGGGAGCTGTTTTTT.

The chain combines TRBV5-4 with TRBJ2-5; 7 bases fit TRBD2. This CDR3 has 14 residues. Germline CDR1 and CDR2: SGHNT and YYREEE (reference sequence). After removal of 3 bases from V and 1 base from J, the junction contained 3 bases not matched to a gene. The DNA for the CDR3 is TGTGCCAGCAGCTCCGGGACTACCCAAGAGACCCAGTACTTC. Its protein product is CASSSGTTQETQYF.

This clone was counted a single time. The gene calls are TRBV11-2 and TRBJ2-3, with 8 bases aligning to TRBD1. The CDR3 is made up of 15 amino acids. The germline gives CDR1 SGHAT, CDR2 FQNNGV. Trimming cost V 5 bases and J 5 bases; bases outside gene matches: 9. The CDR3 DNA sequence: TGTGCCAGCAGCCCCTGGACAGGGTCGGTAGATACGCAGTATTTT. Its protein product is CASSPWTGSVDTQYF.

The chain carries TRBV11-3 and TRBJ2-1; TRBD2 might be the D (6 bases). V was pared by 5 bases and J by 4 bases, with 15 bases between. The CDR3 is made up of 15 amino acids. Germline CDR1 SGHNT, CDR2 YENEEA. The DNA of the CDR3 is TGTGCCAGCAGCGCGAGTAGCGGCTATTACAATGAGCAGTTCTTC. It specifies CASSASSGYYNEQFF. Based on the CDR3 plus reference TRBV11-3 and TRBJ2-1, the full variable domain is EAGVVQSPRYKIIEKKQPVAFWCNPISGHNTLYWYLQNLGQGPELLIRYENEEAVDDSQLPKDRFSAERLKGVDSTLKIQPAELGDSAVYLCASSASSGYYNEQFFGPGTRLTVL.

The DNA of the CDR3 is TGCAGCGTCGCGGTCACGGAAGCTTTCTTT. The encoded protein is CSVAVTEAFF. The chain has TRBV29-1 and TRBJ1-1, with D unclear. The germline V gene encodes CDR1 SQVTM and CDR2 ANQGSEA. This CDR3 is built from 10 residues. The V and J ends lost 6 bases and 8 bases respectively, with 10 bases between them. Supplemented by reference TRBV29-1 and TRBJ1-1, the full variable domain reads SAVISQKPSRDICQRGTSLTIQCQVDSQVTMMFWYRQQPGQSLTLIATANQGSEATYESGFVIDKFPISRPNLTFSTLTVSNMSPEDSSIYLCSVAVTEAFFGQGTRLTVV.

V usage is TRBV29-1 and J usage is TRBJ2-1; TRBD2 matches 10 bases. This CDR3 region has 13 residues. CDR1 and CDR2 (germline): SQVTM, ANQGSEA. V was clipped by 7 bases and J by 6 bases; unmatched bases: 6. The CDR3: CSATSGVFNEQFF. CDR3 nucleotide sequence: TGCAGCGCTACTAGCGGGGTATTCAATGAGCAGTTCTTC.

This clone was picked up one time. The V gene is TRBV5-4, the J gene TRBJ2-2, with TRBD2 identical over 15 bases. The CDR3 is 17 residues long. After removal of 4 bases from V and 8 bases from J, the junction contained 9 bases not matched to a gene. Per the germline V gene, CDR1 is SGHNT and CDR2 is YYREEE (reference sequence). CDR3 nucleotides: TGTGCCAGCAGCCAAGGACTAGCGGGGGGGAGTATGGGGGAGCTGTTTTTT. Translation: CASSQGLAGGSMGELFF.

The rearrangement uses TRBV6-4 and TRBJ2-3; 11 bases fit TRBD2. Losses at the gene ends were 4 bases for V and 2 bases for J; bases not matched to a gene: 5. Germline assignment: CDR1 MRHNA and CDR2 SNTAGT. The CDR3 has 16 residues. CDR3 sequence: CASSVTSGALTDTQYF. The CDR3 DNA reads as TGTGCCAGCAGTGTGACTAGCGGGGCCCTCACAGATACGCAGTATTTT.

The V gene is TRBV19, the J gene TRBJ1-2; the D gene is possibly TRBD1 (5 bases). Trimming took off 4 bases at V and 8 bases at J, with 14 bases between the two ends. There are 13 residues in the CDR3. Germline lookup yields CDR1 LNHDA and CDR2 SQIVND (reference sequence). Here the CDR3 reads CASSTTGLRGYTF. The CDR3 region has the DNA TGTGCCAGTAGTACCACAGGTTTGAGGGGCTACACCTTC.

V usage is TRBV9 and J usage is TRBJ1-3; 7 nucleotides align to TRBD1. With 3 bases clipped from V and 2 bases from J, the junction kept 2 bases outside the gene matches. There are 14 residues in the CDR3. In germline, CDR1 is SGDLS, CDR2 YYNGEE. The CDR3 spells CASSADRAGNTIYF. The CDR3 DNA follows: TGTGCCAGCAGCGCTGACAGGGCTGGAAACACCATATATTTT.

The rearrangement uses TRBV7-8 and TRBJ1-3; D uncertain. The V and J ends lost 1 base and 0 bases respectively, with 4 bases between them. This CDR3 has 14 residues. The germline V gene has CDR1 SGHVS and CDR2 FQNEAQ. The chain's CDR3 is CASSLGVSGNTIYF. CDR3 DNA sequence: TGTGCCAGCAGCTTAGGCGTCTCTGGAAACACCATATATTTT.

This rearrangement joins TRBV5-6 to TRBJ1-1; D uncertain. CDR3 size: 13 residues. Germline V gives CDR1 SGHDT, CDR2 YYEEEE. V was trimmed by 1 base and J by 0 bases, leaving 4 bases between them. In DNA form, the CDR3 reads TGTGCCAGCAGCTTGACAGTGAACACTGAAGCTTTCTTT. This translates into CASSLTVNTEAFF.

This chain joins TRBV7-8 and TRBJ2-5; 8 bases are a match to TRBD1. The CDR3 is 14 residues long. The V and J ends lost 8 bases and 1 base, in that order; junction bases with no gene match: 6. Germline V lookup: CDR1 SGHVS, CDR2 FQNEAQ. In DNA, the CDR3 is TGTGCCAGCGTTTCGGGGACAGGCCAAGAGACCCAGTACTTC. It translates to CASVSGTGQETQYF.

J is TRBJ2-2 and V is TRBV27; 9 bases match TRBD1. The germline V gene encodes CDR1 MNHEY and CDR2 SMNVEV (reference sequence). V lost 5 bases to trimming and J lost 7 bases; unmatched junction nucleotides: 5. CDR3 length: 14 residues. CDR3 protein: CASSPRQGGGELFF. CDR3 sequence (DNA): TGTGCCAGCAGTCCCAGACAGGGGGGCGGGGAGCTGTTTTTT.

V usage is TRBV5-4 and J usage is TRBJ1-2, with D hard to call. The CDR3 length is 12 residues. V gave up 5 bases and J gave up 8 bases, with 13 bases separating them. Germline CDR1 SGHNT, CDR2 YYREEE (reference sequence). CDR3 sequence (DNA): TGTGCCAGCAGTCAAGCGGGCACGGGCTACACCTTC. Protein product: CASSQAGTGYTF. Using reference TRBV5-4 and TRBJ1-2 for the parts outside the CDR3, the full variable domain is ETGVTQSPTHLIKTRGQQVTLRCSSQSGHNTVSWYQQALGQGPQFIFQYYREEENGRGNFPPRFSGLQFPNYSSELNVNALELDDSALYLCASSQAGTGYTFGSGTRLTVV.

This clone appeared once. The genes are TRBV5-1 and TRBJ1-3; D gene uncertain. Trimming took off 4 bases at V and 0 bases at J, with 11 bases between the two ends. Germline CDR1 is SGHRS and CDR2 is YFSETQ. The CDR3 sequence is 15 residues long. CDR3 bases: TGCGCCAGCAGCAGAGAGAGCACCTCTGGAAACACCATATATTTT. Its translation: CASSRESTSGNTIYF.

The CDR3 protein is CASSLSINQPQHF. Written as DNA, the CDR3 is TGTGCCAGCAGTTTATCTATTAATCAGCCCCAGCATTTT. The rearrangement joins TRBV27 to TRBJ1-5, with D unresolved. V dropped 0 bases and J dropped 4 bases, with 4 bases sitting between them. Germline CDR1 and CDR2: MNHEY and SMNVEV (reference sequence). The CDR3 runs 13 residues.

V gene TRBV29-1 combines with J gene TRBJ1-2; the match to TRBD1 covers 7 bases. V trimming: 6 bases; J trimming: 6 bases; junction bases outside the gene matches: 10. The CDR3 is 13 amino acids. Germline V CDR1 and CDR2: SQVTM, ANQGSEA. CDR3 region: CSVASVTGDGYTF. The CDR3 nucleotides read TGCAGCGTGGCCTCTGTCACAGGGGATGGCTACACCTTC.

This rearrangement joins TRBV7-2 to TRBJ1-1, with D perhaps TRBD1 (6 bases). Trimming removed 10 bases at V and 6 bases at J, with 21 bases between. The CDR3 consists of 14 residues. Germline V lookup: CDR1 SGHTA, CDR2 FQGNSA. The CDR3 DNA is TGTGCCACAAAGCGGGACATTACTGATCCTGAAGCTTTCTTT. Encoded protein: CATKRDITDPEAFF.

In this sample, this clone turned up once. The CDR3: CATSLRGLEKLFF. The CDR3 coding sequence is TGTGCCACCAGCCTGCGAGGGCTTGAAAAACTGTTTTTT. The rearrangement joins TRBV15 to TRBJ1-4; D is ambiguous. Deletions cut 5 bases from V and 7 bases from J, with 11 bases between. Germline values: CDR1 LNHNV, CDR2 YYDKDF (reference sequence). The CDR3 length is 13 residues.

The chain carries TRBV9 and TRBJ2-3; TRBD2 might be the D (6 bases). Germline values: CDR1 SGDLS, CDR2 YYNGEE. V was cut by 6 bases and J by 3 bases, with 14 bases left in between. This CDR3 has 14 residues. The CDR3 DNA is TGTGCCAGCAAGAGGCTAGCGACAACAGATACGCAGTATTTT. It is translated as CASKRLATTDTQYF.

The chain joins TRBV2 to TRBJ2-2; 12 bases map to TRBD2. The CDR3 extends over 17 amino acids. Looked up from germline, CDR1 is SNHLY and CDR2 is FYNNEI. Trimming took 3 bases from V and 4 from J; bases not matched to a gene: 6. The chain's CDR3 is CASSDSSGGAGTGELFF. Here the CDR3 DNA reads TGTGCCAGCAGTGATTCTAGCGGGGGGGCAGGCACCGGGGAGCTGTTTTTT. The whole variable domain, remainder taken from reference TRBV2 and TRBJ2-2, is EPEVTQTPSHQVTQMGQEVILRCVPISNHLYFYWYRQILGQKVEFLVSFYNNEISEKSEIFDDQFSVERPDGSNFTLKIRSTKLEDSAMYFCASSDSSGGAGTGELFFGEGSRLTVL.

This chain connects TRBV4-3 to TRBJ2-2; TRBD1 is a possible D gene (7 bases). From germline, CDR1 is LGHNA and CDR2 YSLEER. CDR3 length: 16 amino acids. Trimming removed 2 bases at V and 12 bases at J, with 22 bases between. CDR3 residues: CASSQLRQGGTGKLFF. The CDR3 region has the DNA TGCGCCAGCAGCCAACTAAGACAGGGCGGGACCGGAAAGCTGTTTTTT.

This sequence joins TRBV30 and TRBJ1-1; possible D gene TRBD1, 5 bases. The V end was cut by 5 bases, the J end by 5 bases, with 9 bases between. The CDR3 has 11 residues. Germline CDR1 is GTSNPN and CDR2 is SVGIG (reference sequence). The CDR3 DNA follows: TGTGCCTGGGTGGGGGGAACTGAAGCTTTCTTT. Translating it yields CAWVGGTEAFF.

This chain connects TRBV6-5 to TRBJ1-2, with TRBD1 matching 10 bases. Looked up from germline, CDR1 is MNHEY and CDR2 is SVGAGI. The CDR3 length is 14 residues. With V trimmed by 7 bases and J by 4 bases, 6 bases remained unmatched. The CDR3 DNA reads TGTGCCAGCACCCCCAGGGACAGGGGCTATGGCTACACCTTC. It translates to CASTPRDRGYGYTF.